The clone carrying this T cell receptor beta chain came up a few times. Trimming took off 6 bases at V and 1 base at J, with 10 bases between the two ends. This CDR3 is built from 15 residues. Combining a sample-barcoded 5' primer with a J-beta primer mix, a second PCR ran for about 6 to 12 cycles. MiXCR was run by TCRdb on the 5' RACE reads, yielding one entry per CDR3 protein. The sample carries about 1.4 million distinct CDR3 sequences, 59% recorded once. The data stem from a study of blood T cells in healthy people across ages. This sequence was found in a man aged 18 to 29 in good health. This rearrangement joins TRBV12-3 or TRBV12-4 to TRBJ1-6; D remains unclear. Sequencing was performed on blood. The CDR3 coding sequence is TGTGCCAGCAGCCCTATGAGGTCCTATAATTCACCCCTCCACTTT. Amino acids: CASSPMRSYNSPLHF.